This passage covers 17 T cell receptor beta chains from one sample sequenced in a study of T-cell memory formation after mild COVID-19. MiXCR, run by TCRdb on the 5' RACE reads, gives a single entry per CDR3 protein. There are about 150,000 distinct CDR3 sequences in the sample; around 5.8% occur only once, and about 2.1% lies in the top ten. Specimen: PBMCs or a T cell subset sorted from them (not recorded which). The receptors were sampled from an adult woman who had mild COVID-19 (a few samples of this study predate the infection). Cell type and time point are not known.

The chain combines TRBV6-6 with TRBJ2-1; D assignment may be TRBD1 or TRBD2 (6 bases each). Trimming removed 6 bases at V and 11 bases at J, with 20 bases between. Looked up from germline, CDR1 is MNHNY and CDR2 is SVGAGI (reference sequence). The CDR3 spans 14 residues. For the CDR3, the DNA is TGTGCCAGCAGAGAGGGGGGTAAGACAATGAAGCAGTTCTTC. It codes for CASREGGKTMKQFF.

In its sample, this clonotype was seen many times. The chain has TRBV10-3 and TRBJ1-5, with TRBD1 identical over 8 bases. Germline values: CDR1 ENHRY, CDR2 SYGVKD. The V segment lost 6 bases and the J segment 4 bases; nucleotides outside the gene matches: 8. The CDR3 contains 15 residues. The CDR3 DNA reads as TGTGCCATCAGCGGACAGGGAGGGAGGAATCAGCCCCAGCATTTT. Protein sequence: CAISGQGGRNQPQHF.

The chain carries TRBV10-3 and TRBJ1-5; 9 nucleotides line up with TRBD1. This CDR3 comprises 15 residues. The junction had 4 bases not matched to a gene; V was cut back by 3 bases and J by 4 bases. Germline CDR1 and CDR2: ENHRY and SYGVKD. CDR3 bases: TGTGCCATCAGTGATCAGGACAGGGGAAATCAGCCCCAGCATTTT. Its protein product is CAISDQDRGNQPQHF.

There are a few counts of this clonotype. The chain joins TRBV24-1 to TRBJ2-2; the D gene is possibly TRBD2 (6 bases). The germline gives CDR1 KGHDR, CDR2 SFDVKD. The V gene lost 4 bases and the J gene lost 0 bases, with 17 bases spanning the gap. The length of the CDR3 is 18 residues. Here the CDR3 reads CATSEPPGSHTNTGELFF. DNA for the CDR3: TGTGCCACCAGTGAGCCGCCCGGGAGTCACACGAACACCGGGGAGCTGTTTTTT.

This clonotype was detected only a few times. The V gene is TRBV9, the J gene TRBJ2-3, with D possibly being TRBD2 (6 bases). The CDR3 totals 18 residues. V lost 0 bases and J 5 bases, leaving 22 bases between the germline ends. CDR1 SGDLS and CDR2 YYNGEE come from the germline V gene. CDR3 protein: CASSVGGEWRGRVDTQYF. The DNA for the CDR3 is TGTGCCAGCAGCGTAGGCGGGGAATGGAGGGGAAGAGTAGATACGCAGTATTTT. The whole variable domain, filled in from reference TRBV9 and TRBJ2-3, reads DSGVTQTPKHLITATGQRVTLRCSPRSGDLSVYWYQQSLDQGLQFLIQYYNGEERAKGNILERFSAQQFPDLHSELNLSSLELGDSALYFCASSVGGEWRGRVDTQYFGPGTRLTVL.

This chain connects TRBV20-1 to TRBJ2-1, with 9 bases aligning to TRBD2. With 6 bases clipped from V and 6 bases from J, the junction kept 6 bases outside the gene matches. The CDR3 is made up of 13 amino acids. In germline, CDR1 is DFQATT, CDR2 SNEGSKA (reference sequence). The CDR3 coding sequence is TGCAGTGCAAATAGCGGGAGTGCCAATGAGCAGTTCTTC. Translated, it gives CSANSGSANEQFF.

This clonotype came up many times. V is TRBV7-9 and J is TRBJ2-7; no reliable D call. Trimming stripped 5 bases from V and 3 bases from J, with 14 bases between. The CDR3 totals 14 residues. Germline CDR1 and CDR2: SEHNR and FQNEAQ (reference sequence). CDR3 DNA: TGTGCCAGCAGCGTTTCTTTAGGGAACTACGAGCAGTACTTC. This gives the protein CASSVSLGNYEQYF.

In this sample, this clonotype turned up many times. The chain couples TRBV12-3 or TRBV12-4 to TRBJ1-2; D not resolved. Deletions cut 6 bases from V and 1 base from J, with 15 bases between. The CDR3 is made up of 15 amino acids. This chain's CDR3 is CASSARPYYNYGYTF. CDR3 sequence (DNA): TGTGCCAGCAGCGCCCGGCCATATTATAACTATGGCTACACCTTC.

This clonotype was recorded at least ten times. The chain employs TRBV6-5 and TRBJ2-7; 10 nucleotides align to TRBD2. The CDR3 covers 15 residues. Germline V lookup: CDR1 MNHEY, CDR2 SVGAGI. The V gene end was trimmed by 2 bases and the J gene end by 12 bases; junction bases not matched to a gene: 13. CDR3 sequence (DNA): TGTGCCAGCAGTTACCAGGGACTAGCGTATGATCCTCCGTACTTC. It encodes CASSYQGLAYDPPYF.

In this sample, this clonotype turned up a few times. CDR3 nucleotide sequence: TGCGCCAGCAGCGGGGGGACAGGGTCGAGAGAGACCCAGTACTTC. Translated: CASSGGTGSRETQYF. The chain joins TRBV5-1 to TRBJ2-5, with 9 bases fitting TRBD1. The germline CDR1 and CDR2 sequences are SGHRS and YFSETQ. This CDR3 is 15 amino acids long. V gave up 4 bases and J gave up 4 bases; unmatched junction bases: 8.

This clonotype came up many times. The rearrangement links TRBV5-1 to TRBJ2-5, with TRBD1 matching 7 bases. Germline loops: CDR1 SGHRS, CDR2 YFSETQ. The trim removed 2 bases at V and 4 bases at J, leaving 5 bases unmatched. This CDR3 has 14 residues. The CDR3 loop is CASSFSTGPETQYF. CDR3 DNA: TGCGCCAGCAGCTTCTCGACAGGGCCAGAGACCCAGTACTTC.

This chain joins TRBV5-1 and TRBJ2-6, with unresolved D. CDR1 SGHRS and CDR2 YFSETQ come from the germline V gene. The V end lost 3 bases, the J end lost 0 bases, and 4 bases lay between the germline ends. The CDR3 extends over 14 amino acids. The CDR3: CASSWGSGANVLTF. The CDR3 DNA sequence: TGCGCCAGCAGCTGGGGCTCTGGGGCCAACGTCCTGACTTTC.

The chain links TRBV3-1 to TRBJ2-5; TRBD2 aligns across 11 bases. V lost 5 bases, J lost 4 bases, and 6 bases stayed unmatched. The CDR3 spans 15 residues. Germline CDR1 LGHDT, CDR2 YNNKEL (reference sequence). This chain's CDR3 is CASSFLSGGAETQYF. The CDR3, as DNA: TGTGCCAGCAGCTTCCTTAGCGGGGGGGCAGAGACCCAGTACTTC.

This clonotype was detected ten times or more. The chain combines TRBV7-2 with TRBJ2-1; no clear D gene. The germline V gene encodes CDR1 SGHTA and CDR2 FQGNSA. The CDR3 runs 16 residues. V lost 1 base and J 0 bases, leaving 10 bases between the germline ends. In DNA form, the CDR3 reads TGTGCCAGCAGCTTAGAAGCGTTTCGCTCCTACAATGAGCAGTTCTTC. This encodes CASSLEAFRSYNEQFF.

This clonotype has only a few counts. V gene TRBV3-1 combines with J gene TRBJ1-2; D gene uncertain. V gave up 8 bases and J gave up 2 bases, with 15 bases separating them. In germline, CDR1 is LGHDT, CDR2 YNNKEL (reference sequence). This CDR3 has 14 residues. The CDR3 protein is CASGSRGRNYGYTF. CDR3 nucleotides: TGTGCCAGCGGAAGTCGCGGCCGCAACTATGGCTACACCTTC. Combining the CDR3 with reference TRBV3-1 and TRBJ1-2 gives the whole variable domain DTAVSQTPKYLVTQMGNDKSIKCEQNLGHDTMYWYKQDSKKFLKIMFSYNNKELIINETVPNRFSPKSPDKAHLNLHINSLELGDSAVYFCASGSRGRNYGYTFGSGTRLTVV.

This clonotype was detected ten times or more. The V gene is TRBV4-2, the J gene TRBJ2-2; D is perhaps TRBD2 (7 bases). Germline CDR1 is LGHNA and CDR2 is YNFKEQ. The CDR3 runs 16 residues. Trimming took off 0 bases at V and 7 bases at J, with 15 bases between the two ends. The DNA for the CDR3 is TGTGCCAGCAGCCAAGATAGGGGGGGCGCCGGCGGGGAGCTGTTTTTT. Its translation: CASSQDRGGAGGELFF.

This clonotype was picked up many times. This chain joins TRBV12-3 or TRBV12-4 and TRBJ2-3; D gene unclear. V shed 6 bases and J shed 2 bases, with 15 bases lying between them. This CDR3 spans 15 amino acids. The DNA for the CDR3 is TGTGCCAGCAGCCGATCTTTAGGGATCACAGATACGCAGTATTTT. Amino acids: CASSRSLGITDTQYF.